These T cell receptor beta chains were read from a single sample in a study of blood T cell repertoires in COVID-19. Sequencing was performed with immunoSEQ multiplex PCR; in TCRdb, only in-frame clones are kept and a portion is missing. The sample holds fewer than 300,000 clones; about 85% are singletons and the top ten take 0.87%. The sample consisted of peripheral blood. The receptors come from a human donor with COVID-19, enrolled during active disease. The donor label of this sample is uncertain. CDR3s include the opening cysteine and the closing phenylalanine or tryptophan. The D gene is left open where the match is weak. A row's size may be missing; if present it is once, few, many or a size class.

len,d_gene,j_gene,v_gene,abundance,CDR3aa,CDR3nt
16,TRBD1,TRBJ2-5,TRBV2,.,CASSERARGNQETQYF,TGTGCCAGCAGTGAGAGGGCCAGGGGGAACCAAGAGACCCAGTACTTC
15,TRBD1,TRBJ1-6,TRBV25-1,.,CASATGGLYNSPLHF,TGTGCCAGCGCCACAGGGGGACTTTATAATTCACCCCTCCACTTT
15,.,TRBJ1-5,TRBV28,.,CASSLVSGTNQPQHF,TGTGCCAGCAGTTTAGTATCAGGAACCAATCAGCCCCAGCATTTT
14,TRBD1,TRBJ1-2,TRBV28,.,CASSLDRDNYGYTF,TGTGCCAGCAGTTTAGACAGGGATAACTATGGCTACACCTTC
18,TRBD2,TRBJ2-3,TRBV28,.,CASSLSVGLAGGLYTQYF,TGTGCCAGCAGTTTATCCGTCGGACTAGCGGGAGGGCTGTATACGCAGTATTTT
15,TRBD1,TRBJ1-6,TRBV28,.,CASSEDRVINSPLHF,TGTGCCAGCAGTGAAGACAGGGTCATCAATTCACCCCTCCACTTT
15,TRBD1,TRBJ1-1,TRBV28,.,CASSLGPGGYTEAFF,TGTGCCAGCAGTTTAGGGCCAGGGGGCTACACTGAAGCTTTCTTT
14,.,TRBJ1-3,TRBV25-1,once,CASSEFRSGNTIYF,TGTGCCAGCAGTGAATTCCGCTCTGGAAACACCATATATTTT
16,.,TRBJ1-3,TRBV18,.,CASSPRTSRAGNTIYF,TGTGCCAGCTCACCAAGGACTTCAAGGGCTGGAAACACCATATATTTT
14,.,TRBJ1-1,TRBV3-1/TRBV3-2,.,CASSLRGESTEAFF,TGTGCCAGCAGCCTCCGGGGAGAGAGCACTGAAGCTTTCTTT
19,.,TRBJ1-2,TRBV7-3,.,CASSSGRVGDPESYVGYTF,TGTGCCAGCAGTTCAGGGAGGGTAGGGGACCCAGAGAGTTATGTAGGCTACACCTTC
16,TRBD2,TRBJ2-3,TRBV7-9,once,CASSSRTSGATDTQYF,TGTGCCAGCAGCTCCCGGACTAGCGGGGCCACAGATACGCAGTATTTT
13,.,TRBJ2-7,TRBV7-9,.,CASSLGGYYEQYF,TGTGCCAGCAGCCTCGGGGGTTATTACGAGCAGTACTTC
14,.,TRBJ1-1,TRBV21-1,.,CASSKGEPGGGAFF,TGTGCCAGCAGCAAAGGGGAGCCTGGGGGAGGAGCTTTCTTT
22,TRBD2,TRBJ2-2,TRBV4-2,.,CASSQDRRWDLAGGPSTGELFF,TGTGCCAGCAGCCAAGACCGCAGGTGGGATTTGGCGGGAGGGCCGAGCACCGGGGAGCTGTTTTTT
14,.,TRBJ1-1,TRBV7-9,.,CASSFLGQGPEAFF,TGTGCCAGCAGCTTTTTGGGGCAGGGCCCTGAAGCTTTCTTT
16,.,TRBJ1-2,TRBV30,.,CAWSGRDSAWFYGYTF,TGTGCCTGGAGTGGCAGAGACAGCGCCTGGTTCTATGGCTACACCTTC
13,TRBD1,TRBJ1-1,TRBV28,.,CASRATGGSEAFF,TGTGCCAGCAGAGCGACAGGGGGGTCTGAAGCTTTCTTT
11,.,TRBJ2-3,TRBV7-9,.,CASSLGLTQYF,TGTGCCAGCAGCTTGGGGCTCACGCAGTATTTT
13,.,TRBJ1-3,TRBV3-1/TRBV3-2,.,CASSQSTINTIYF,TGTGCCAGCAGCCAATCTACTATTAACACCATATATTTT
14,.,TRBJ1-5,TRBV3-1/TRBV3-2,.,CASSQWGQNQPQHF,TGTGCCAGCAGCCAATGGGGCCAGAATCAGCCCCAGCATTTT
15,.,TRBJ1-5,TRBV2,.,CASSSETGPNQPQHF,TGTGCCAGCAGTAGCGAGACAGGTCCTAATCAGCCCCAGCATTTT
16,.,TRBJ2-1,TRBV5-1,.,CASSFFQAIGNNEQFF,TGCGCCAGCAGCTTCTTCCAGGCCATCGGTAACAATGAGCAGTTCTTC
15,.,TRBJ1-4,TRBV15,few,CATSRGGTDNEKLFF,TGTGCCACCAGCAGAGGCGGGACGGACAATGAAAAACTGTTTTTT
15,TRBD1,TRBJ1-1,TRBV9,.,CASSPTTGEGAEAFF,TGTGCCAGCAGCCCGACGACAGGGGAAGGGGCTGAAGCTTTCTTT
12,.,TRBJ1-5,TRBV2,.,CASTVSNQPQHF,TGTGCCAGCACAGTCAGCAATCAGCCCCAGCATTTT
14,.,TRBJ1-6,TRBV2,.,CASSEARLDSPLHF,TGTGCCAGCAGTGAAGCGCGACTCGATTCACCCCTCCACTTT
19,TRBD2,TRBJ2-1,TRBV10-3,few,CAISGSTSGRARNYNEQFF,TGTGCCATCAGTGGCTCGACTAGCGGGAGGGCCCGTAACTACAATGAGCAGTTCTTC
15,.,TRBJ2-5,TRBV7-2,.,CASSPSLAAQETQYF,TGTGCCAGCAGCCCCTCTCTGGCGGCCCAAGAGACCCAGTACTTC
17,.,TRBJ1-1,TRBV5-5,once,CASSLGFERFGNTEAFF,TGTGCCAGCAGCTTGGGGTTCGAGCGATTCGGGAACACTGAAGCTTTCTTT
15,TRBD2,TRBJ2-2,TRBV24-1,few,CATSRAGAETGELFF,TGTGCCACCAGTCGAGCGGGGGCGGAGACCGGGGAGCTGTTTTTT
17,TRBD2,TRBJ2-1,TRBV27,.,CATPGLAGGSNRREQFF,TGTGCCACTCCGGGACTAGCGGGAGGTTCGAACAGGAGGGAGCAGTTCTTC
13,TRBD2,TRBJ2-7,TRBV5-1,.,CASSSLAGGEQYF,TGCGCCAGCAGCTCCCTTGCGGGAGGAGAGCAGTACTTC
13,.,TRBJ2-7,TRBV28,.,CASSFPHSYEQYF,TGTGCCAGCAGTTTTCCCCATTCCTACGAGCAGTACTTC
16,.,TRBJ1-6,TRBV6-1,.,CASSERAGDNYSPLHF,TGTGCCAGCAGTGAAAGGGCAGGGGATAACTATTCACCCCTCCACTTT
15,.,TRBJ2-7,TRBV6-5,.,CASSYRSGRSYEQYF,TGTGCCAGCAGTTACCGTAGCGGTCGATCCTACGAGCAGTACTTC
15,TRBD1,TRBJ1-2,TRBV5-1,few,CASSLPGQGLNGYTF,TGCGCCAGCAGTCTTCCGGGACAGGGCTTAAATGGCTACACCTTC
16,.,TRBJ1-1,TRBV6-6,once,CASSYSLPGGDTEAFF,TGTGCCAGCAGTTACTCCCTCCCGGGGGGGGACACTGAAGCTTTCTTT
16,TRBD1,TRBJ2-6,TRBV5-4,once,CASNGQGAAGANVLTF,TGTGCCAGCAACGGACAGGGGGCGGCTGGGGCCAACGTCCTGACTTTC
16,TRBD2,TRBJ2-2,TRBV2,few,CASSRGLDSNTGELFF,TGTGCCAGCAGCCGTGGACTAGATTCAAACACCGGGGAGCTGTTTTTT
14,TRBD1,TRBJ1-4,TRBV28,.,CASTLTGVREKLFF,TGTGCCAGCACCCTGACAGGGGTACGCGAAAAACTGTTTTTT
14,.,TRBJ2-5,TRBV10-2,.,CASTYAPGSETQYF,TGCGCCAGCACCTATGCCCCCGGGTCAGAGACCCAGTACTTC
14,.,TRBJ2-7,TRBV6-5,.,CASSYGRGRYEQYF,TGTGCCAGCAGTTATGGGCGGGGCCGCTACGAGCAGTACTTC
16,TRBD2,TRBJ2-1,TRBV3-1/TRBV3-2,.,CASSQMRLAGFNEQFF,TGTGCCAGCAGCCAAATGAGACTAGCGGGATTCAATGAGCAGTTCTTC
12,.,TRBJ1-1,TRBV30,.,CAWSSGNTEAFF,TGTGCCTGGAGTAGCGGGAACACTGAAGCTTTCTTT
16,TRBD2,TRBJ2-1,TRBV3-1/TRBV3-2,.,CASSPWTSGSYNEQFF,TGTGCCAGCAGCCCTTGGACTAGCGGGAGCTACAATGAGCAGTTCTTC
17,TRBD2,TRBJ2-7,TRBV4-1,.,CASSHDTGTSGSYEQYF,TGCGCCAGCAGCCATGATACCGGGACTAGCGGCTCCTACGAGCAGTACTTC
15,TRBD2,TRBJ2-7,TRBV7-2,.,CASSLTSGVSYEQYF,TGTGCCAGCAGCTTAACTAGCGGGGTCTCCTACGAGCAGTACTTC
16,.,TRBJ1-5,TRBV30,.,CAWSAGGLRPDQPQHF,TGTGCCTGGAGTGCCGGAGGATTACGCCCGGATCAGCCCCAGCATTTT
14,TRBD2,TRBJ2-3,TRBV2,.,CASSLAGVGDTQYF,TGTGCCAGCAGTTTAGCGGGAGTCGGGGATACGCAGTATTTT
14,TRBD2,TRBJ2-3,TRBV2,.,CASRLAGRTDTQYF,TGTGCCAGCAGACTAGCGGGCCGCACAGATACGCAGTATTTT
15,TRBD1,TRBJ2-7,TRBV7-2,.,CASSFTGQGSYEQYF,TGTGCCAGCAGCTTTACGGGACAGGGCTCCTACGAGCAGTACTTC
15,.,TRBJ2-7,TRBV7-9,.,CASSLDGAQTYEQYF,TGTGCCAGCAGCTTAGATGGAGCTCAAACCTACGAGCAGTACTTC
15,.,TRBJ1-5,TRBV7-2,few,CASSSTGISGQPQHF,TGTGCCAGCAGCTCCACAGGGATATCCGGTCAGCCCCAGCATTTT
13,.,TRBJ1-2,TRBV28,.,CASSFGSRGGYTF,TGTGCCAGCAGTTTCGGCAGTCGAGGCGGCTACACCTTC
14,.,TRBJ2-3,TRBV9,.,CASSVTIRADTQYF,TGTGCCAGCAGCGTAACGATCCGGGCAGATACGCAGTATTTT
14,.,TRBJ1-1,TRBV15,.,CATSRSYQGTEAFF,TGTGCCACCAGCAGATCGTACCAGGGCACTGAAGCTTTCTTT
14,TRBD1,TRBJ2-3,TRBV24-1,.,CATFGTGNADTQYF,TGTGCCACTTTCGGGACAGGGAACGCAGATACGCAGTATTTT
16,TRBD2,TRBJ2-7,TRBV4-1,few,CASSQGYGLVRAEQYF,TGCGCCAGCAGCCAAGGATACGGACTAGTACGGGCCGAGCAGTACTTC
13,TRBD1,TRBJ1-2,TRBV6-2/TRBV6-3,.,CASSLRTGSGYTF,TGTGCCAGCAGTTTGAGGACAGGGTCTGGCTACACCTTC